This is a list of T cell receptor beta chains from one sample in a study of early T cells in non-severe SARS-CoV-2 infection. TCRdb re-analysed the 5' RACE reads in MiXCR, keeping a single row per CDR3 protein. Among approximately 42,000 distinct CDR3 sequences listed, approximately 7.1% were seen once. Sequencing was carried out using whole blood. These receptors came from an adult who was a healthcare worker with PCR-confirmed SARS-CoV-2 infection or an uninfected control (not recorded which). Each CDR3 is given with its conserved first and last residue. A D gene is named only where the DNA matches it firmly. Only some rows state a clone size, as once, few, many or a class for expanded clones.

few	TRBV11-3	TRBJ2-2	-	CASSSGTAPDTGELFF	TGTGCCAGCAGCTCCGGGACCGCTCCGGACACCGGGGAGCTGTTTTTT
medium-sized	TRBV4-1	TRBJ1-1	-	CASSQRPYMNTEAFF	TGCGCCAGCAGCCAAAGGCCTTACATGAACACTGAAGCTTTCTTT
many	TRBV9	TRBJ1-1	TRBD1	CASSVEVGGLNTEAFF	TGTGCCAGCAGCGTAGAGGTAGGGGGCCTGAACACTGAAGCTTTCTTT
few	TRBV2	TRBJ2-7	-	CASMSVSYEQYF	TGTGCCAGCATGTCGGTCTCCTACGAGCAGTACTTC
-	TRBV29-1	TRBJ2-2	TRBD1	CSVTGGTGELFF	TGCAGCGTTACAGGGGGGACCGGGGAGCTGTTTTTT
-	TRBV12-5	TRBJ2-3	-	CVSVPGESSTDTQYF	TGTGTTAGTGTCCCGGGGGAATCCAGCACAGATACGCAGTATTTT
many	TRBV12-3/TRBV12-4	TRBJ1-4	-	CASSFSANNEKLFF	TGTGCCAGCAGTTTTTCTGCAAATAATGAAAAACTGTTTTTT
-	TRBV2	TRBJ2-2	TRBD2	CASAGLAVAVGGELFF	TGTGCCAGTGCCGGACTAGCGGTTGCAGTCGGCGGGGAGCTGTTTTTT
few	TRBV7-2	TRBJ2-3	-	CASIRGLTDTQYF	TGTGCCAGCATCAGGGGATTGACAGATACGCAGTATTTT
few	TRBV7-2	TRBJ2-3	TRBD1	CASSYGQGVTDTQYF	TGTGCCAGCAGCTACGGACAGGGGGTAACAGATACGCAGTATTTT
once	TRBV15	TRBJ2-7	TRBD2	CATSRGLAGSASYEQYF	TGTGCCACCAGCAGGGGACTAGCGGGTTCGGCATCCTACGAGCAGTACTTC
many	TRBV7-9	TRBJ1-6	-	CASSSRPNSPLHF	TGTGCCAGCAGCTCAAGACCGAATTCACCCCTCCACTTT
many	TRBV11-2	TRBJ2-5	TRBD1	CASSFRYSGTGQETQYF	TGTGCCAGCAGCTTCCGTTATTCCGGGACAGGACAAGAGACCCAGTACTTC
many	TRBV7-9	TRBJ2-5	-	CASSPGGQETQYF	TGTGCCAGCAGCCCCGGCGGGCAAGAGACCCAGTACTTC
-	TRBV5-1	TRBJ2-5	-	CASSAGQGYQETQYF	TGCGCCAGCAGCGCGGGGCAGGGGTACCAAGAGACCCAGTACTTC
few	TRBV12-3/TRBV12-4	TRBJ1-1	-	CASTKMGRLNTEAFF	TGTGCCAGCACCAAAATGGGACGGTTGAACACTGAAGCTTTCTTT
few	TRBV4-3	TRBJ1-2	TRBD1	CASSQDQGAILGYTF	TGCGCCAGCAGCCAAGATCAGGGGGCTATTCTTGGCTACACCTTC
once	TRBV12-3/TRBV12-4	TRBJ2-2	-	CASMGGDGGSGELFF	TGTGCCAGCATGGGGGGAGACGGTGGTTCCGGGGAGCTGTTTTTT
-	TRBV5-1	TRBJ1-2	-	CASSQTIEVSYGYTF	TGCGCCAGCAGCCAAACAATCGAGGTTTCCTATGGCTACACCTTC
many	TRBV27	TRBJ2-3	-	CASSTTPLRGPARKLQDTQYF	TGTGCCAGCAGTACAACGCCCCTCCGTGGCCCCGCTCGGAAGCTCCAAGATACGCAGTATTTT
many	TRBV7-9	TRBJ1-5	-	CASSSAGGSNQPQHF	TGTGCCAGCAGCTCCGCCGGAGGGAGCAATCAGCCCCAGCATTTT
-	TRBV6-5	TRBJ1-4	-	CASTRGPNEKLFF	TGTGCCAGCACCCGGGGACCTAATGAAAAACTGTTTTTT
-	TRBV6-5	TRBJ1-1	-	CASSTGQKNRANTEAFF	TGTGCCAGCAGCACCGGCCAAAAGAACAGGGCGAACACTGAAGCTTTCTTT
few	TRBV20-1	TRBJ1-1	-	CSARPPGTGPEAFF	TGCAGTGCTAGACCCCCGGGGACGGGTCCTGAAGCTTTCTTT
medium-sized	TRBV5-6	TRBJ2-7	-	CASSSRAPLPYEQYF	TGTGCCAGCAGCTCTAGAGCTCCCCTACCCTACGAGCAGTACTTC
few	TRBV6-4	TRBJ2-1	TRBD2	CASSREGSSYNEQFF	TGTGCCAGCAGTCGGGAGGGAAGCTCCTACAATGAGCAGTTCTTC
-	TRBV19	TRBJ2-1	TRBD2	CASRNVRGGNNEQFF	TGTGCCAGTAGGAACGTGCGGGGGGGAAACAATGAGCAGTTCTTC
few	TRBV6-5	TRBJ2-3	TRBD2	CASSYSGTSGNTQYF	TGTGCCAGCAGTTACTCGGGGACTAGCGGAAATACGCAGTATTTT
many	TRBV12-3/TRBV12-4	TRBJ1-6	-	CASNGPGYNSPLHF	TGTGCCAGCAATGGCCCTGGGTATAATTCACCCCTCCACTTT
-	TRBV29-1	TRBJ2-7	TRBD1	CSVEDTDRETYEQYF	TGCAGCGTTGAAGATACTGACAGGGAAACATACGAGCAGTACTTC
many	TRBV30	TRBJ1-2	TRBD1	CAWRADRVNGYTF	TGTGCCTGGAGAGCGGACAGGGTAAATGGCTACACCTTC
-	TRBV7-3	TRBJ2-1	TRBD2	CASRLAGDSYNEQFF	TGTGCCAGCAGACTAGCGGGGGACTCCTACAATGAGCAGTTCTTC
-	TRBV7-3	TRBJ1-1	-	CASSLAGTNTEAFF	TGTGCCAGCAGCTTAGCCGGGACGAACACTGAAGCTTTCTTT
few	TRBV3-1	TRBJ2-3	TRBD2	CASSQVGGSGGSGQYF	TGTGCCAGCAGCCAAGTAGGTGGTAGCGGGGGCTCCGGGCAGTATTTT
few	TRBV5-4	TRBJ1-4	-	CVSSLTGTPNEKLFF	TGTGTCAGCAGCTTAACCGGGACACCGAATGAAAAACTGTTTTTT
-	TRBV2	TRBJ2-7	-	CASSSEPEKLSYEQYF	TGTGCCAGCAGTTCTGAACCGGAAAAGCTCTCCTACGAGCAGTACTTC
-	TRBV4-1	TRBJ2-7	TRBD1	CASAGVGGLYEQYF	TGCGCCAGCGCAGGGGTAGGGGGCCTCTACGAGCAGTACTTC
-	TRBV7-8	TRBJ1-2	TRBD1	CASSLGTGSYGYTF	TGTGCCAGCAGCTTAGGGACAGGGTCCTATGGCTACACCTTC
-	TRBV20-1	TRBJ2-7	-	CSARIRDLNYEQYF	TGCAGTGCTAGAATCCGGGACTTGAACTACGAGCAGTACTTC
-	TRBV9	TRBJ2-7	TRBD2	CASSPGLAGDSAYEQYF	TGTGCCAGCAGCCCCGGACTAGCGGGGGACTCTGCCTACGAGCAGTACTTC
-	TRBV6-5	TRBJ1-1	-	CASSLGAGEGNTEAFF	TGTGCCAGCAGTTTAGGGGCAGGGGAGGGGAACACTGAAGCTTTCTTT
-	TRBV4-1	TRBJ1-6	TRBD1	CASSQLEPGGASLSPLHF	TGCGCCAGCAGCCAACTAGAGCCAGGGGGCGCTTCTCTTTCACCCCTCCACTTT
many	TRBV19	TRBJ2-6	-	CASSLGSSGANVLTF	TGTGCCAGTAGTCTAGGTTCCTCTGGGGCCAACGTCCTGACTTTC
once	TRBV7-9	TRBJ1-1	-	CASSFPGTMNTEAFF	TGTGCCAGCAGCTTCCCAGGGACTATGAACACTGAAGCTTTCTTT
few	TRBV2	TRBJ2-5	-	CASRRGYATETQYF	TGTGCCAGCCGCCGGGGCTACGCCACGGAGACCCAGTACTTC
many	TRBV5-4	TRBJ2-3	-	CASSLGGQGRPDTQYF	TGTGCCAGCAGCTTGGGCGGGCAGGGGAGGCCAGATACGCAGTATTTT
many	TRBV5-5	TRBJ2-5	TRBD2	CASSSLGTSGIETQYF	TGTGCCAGCAGCTCCTTAGGGACTAGCGGGATAGAGACCCAGTACTTC
few	TRBV29-1	TRBJ1-2	-	CSVEGQWGDYGYTF	TGCAGCGTTGAAGGACAGTGGGGAGACTATGGCTACACCTTC
few	TRBV19	TRBJ2-7	-	CASGTYEQYF	TGTGCCAGTGGGACCTACGAGCAGTACTTC
many	TRBV6-1	TRBJ1-2	-	CASSGELYGYTF	TGTGCCAGCAGTGGAGAACTCTATGGCTACACCTTC
-	TRBV5-4	TRBJ2-7	-	CASSPGENYEQYF	TGTGCCAGCAGTCCGGGGGAGAACTACGAGCAGTACTTC
many	TRBV7-9	TRBJ2-5	-	CASSLTSKETQYF	TGTGCCAGCAGCTTGACTAGTAAAGAGACCCAGTACTTC
many	TRBV5-1	TRBJ1-1	-	CASSLFSANTEAFF	TGCGCCAGCAGCTTGTTTTCTGCGAACACTGAAGCTTTCTTT
few	TRBV4-2	TRBJ1-4	-	CASSQEGRTANEKLFF	TGTGCCAGCAGCCAAGAGGGAAGGACAGCTAATGAAAAACTGTTTTTT
many	TRBV10-1	TRBJ2-2	-	CASSPDRNTGELFF	TGCGCCAGCAGCCCTGACAGGAACACCGGGGAGCTGTTTTTT
few	TRBV18	TRBJ2-7	-	CASSPSTGEAYEQYF	TGTGCCAGCTCACCCTCAACAGGGGAGGCCTACGAGCAGTACTTC
-	TRBV6-5	TRBJ1-4	-	CASSPGSVATNEKLFF	TGTGCCAGCAGCCCAGGGAGCGTTGCAACTAATGAAAAACTGTTTTTT
many	TRBV10-3	TRBJ1-1	-	CAISARGLKDTEAFF	TGTGCCATCAGTGCCAGGGGCCTAAAGGACACTGAAGCTTTCTTT
many	TRBV6-6	TRBJ1-5	-	CASSYSGGDQPQHF	TGTGCCAGCAGTTACTCGGGGGGAGACCAGCCCCAGCATTTT